This TCR beta chain came from a study of T-cell memory formation after mild COVID-19 (dated by TCRdb to the early 2020s). Regarding the study in general: TCR sequence clusters from the two donors were found to be largely donor specific. The cohort was made up of two young adult volunteers, one female and one male, who were previously healthy. In a couple of donors, T-cell clones that expanded and contracted after mild COVID-19 were followed by sequencing TCRalpha and TCRbeta repertoires longitudinally. Overall results and qualifications from the work: Whether the second-wave clones peaking on day 37 were SARS-CoV-2 specific was not confirmed. Some responding clones were detected in pre-infection memory, which suggested that pre-existing cross-reactive memory T cells had joined the SARS-CoV-2 response. Balanced CD4/CD8 phenotypes were observed for clones contracting from day 15 to 85, whereas a bias towards CD4+ was observed for a second wave of clones expanding from day 15 to 37. The study covered only a couple of mild cases, and larger cohorts including severe cases with pre-infection samples were considered necessary. Contracting CD4+ clones appeared mostly in the CM and EM memory subsets, whereas CD8+ clones were enriched in EMRA.

Ficoll-Paque density gradient centrifugation was the method used to isolate PBMCs. Inclusive of the bounding cysteine and phenylalanine, the CDR3 is 13 residues long. Only CDR3 DNA remains: 39 bases, in frame from the first base. The germline V gene supplies CDR1 SGHTA and CDR2 FQGNSA. Deletion took 6 bases off V and 12 bases off J, with a span of 19 bases between the germline ends. Concerning this clonotype: Its recognized antigen is unknown. Per-base quality was not reported, and no clone a single base away is much larger than it.

The instrument given in TCRdb is Illumina NovaSeq 6000. cDNA libraries for TCRalpha and TCRbeta were prepared by 5'RACE using constant-segment primers, with sample barcodes and unique molecular identifiers added. RNA was extracted from every sample with Trizol reagent. Library amplification was performed in two PCR steps, and a second sample barcode and Illumina TruSeq adapters were introduced in the second step. The libraries were sequenced on an Illumina NovaSeq using 2 x 150 bp paired-end reads. For the original study's pipeline: With migec v1.2.7, reads were demultiplexed and then collapsed into UMI-guided consensus sequences. Using mixcr v2.1.11, UMI consensuses were aligned to TRA and TRB V and J templates and then assembled into clonotypes. A clonotype was counted as expanded or contracted only when both edgeR and NoisET called the clonotype significant, with the noise models trained on biological replicates. For edgeR calls, the cutoffs were a false discovery rate-adjusted p below 0.01 and a log2 fold-change threshold of 1. As an exploratory analysis of dynamics, max-normalized trajectories of the 1000 most abundant clonotypes were examined with PCA combined with hierarchical clustering. Separately sequenced CD4+ and CD8+ repertoires were used to assign the CD4 or CD8 phenotype of responding clones. TCRdb trimmed public reads at Q25 via fastp, called clones via MiXCR and kept in-frame beta chains. Rows matching on CDR3 protein sequence are summarized as one entry with the most common DNA and genes. These V and J calls derive from TCRdb rather than the authors' analysis. Here the sample has about 470,000 distinct CDR3 sequences; around a sixth occur a single time. 9% to 15% of the sample belongs to the ten largest clones.

The sequence links TRBV7-2 to TRBJ2-3; no D gene is confidently identified. What was sequenced was PBMCs or a T cell subset sorted from them (not recorded which). The sequence was obtained from an adult woman who had mild COVID-19 (a few samples of this study predate the infection). The sample titles of this study are shuffled in the database, so cell type and time point are left out; the donor was told from shared clones. For the CDR3, the sequence is CASSKASNPSQYF. The nucleotide sequence is given as TGTGCCAGCAGTAAGGCCTCGAACCCTTCACAGTATTTT.